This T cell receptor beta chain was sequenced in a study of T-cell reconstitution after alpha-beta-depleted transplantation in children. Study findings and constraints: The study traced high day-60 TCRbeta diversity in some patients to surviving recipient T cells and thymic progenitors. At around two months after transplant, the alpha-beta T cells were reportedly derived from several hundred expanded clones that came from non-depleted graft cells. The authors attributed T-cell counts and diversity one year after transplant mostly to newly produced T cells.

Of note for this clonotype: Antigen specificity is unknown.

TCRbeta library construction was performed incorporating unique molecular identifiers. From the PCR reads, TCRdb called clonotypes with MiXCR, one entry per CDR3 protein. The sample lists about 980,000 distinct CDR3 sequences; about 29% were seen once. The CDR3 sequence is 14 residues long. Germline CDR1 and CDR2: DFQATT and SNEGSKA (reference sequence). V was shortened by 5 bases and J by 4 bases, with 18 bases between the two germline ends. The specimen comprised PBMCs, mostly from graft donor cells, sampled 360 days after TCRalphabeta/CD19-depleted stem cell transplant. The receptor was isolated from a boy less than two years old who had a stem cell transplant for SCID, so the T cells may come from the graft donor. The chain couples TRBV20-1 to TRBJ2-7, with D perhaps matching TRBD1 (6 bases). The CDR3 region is CSAQARGRTYEQYF. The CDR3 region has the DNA TGCAGTGCTCAGGCCAGGGGCAGAACGTACGAGCAGTACTTC.